What follows are 23 T cell receptor beta chains derived from one specimen sequenced in a study of cytomegalovirus exposure and HLA in healthy donors. The data were produced by immunoSEQ multiplex PCR, yet TCRdb's version contains in-frame clones alone and is incomplete. The table records 150,000 to 200,000 clones, approximately 89% of them present only once. The specimen sequenced was PBMCs. Every receptor here comes from a man aged 25-45 years in good health and CMV-seropositive.

In this sample, this clone turned up once. The chain has TRBV27 and TRBJ2-7, with 15 positions matching TRBD2. There are 18 residues in the CDR3. Looked up from germline, CDR1 is MNHEY and CDR2 is SMNVEV (reference sequence). Trimming at V came to 2 bases and at J to 1 base, leaving 6 bases not matched to a gene. The CDR3 region is CASSLLRTSGRGSYEQYF. The DNA for the CDR3 is TGTGCCAGCAGTTTACTTAGGACTAGCGGGAGGGGGTCCTACGAGCAGTACTTC.

V usage is TRBV7-9 and J usage is TRBJ2-7; 10 positions match TRBD1. Germline-derived CDR1 and CDR2 are SEHNR and FQNEAQ (reference sequence). The CDR3 consists of 16 residues. The J segment lost 4 bases and the V segment lost 5 bases, leaving 11 bases of the junction unmatched. DNA of the CDR3: TGTGCCAGCAGCCCGACGGCCGGGACAGGGGCTTACGAGCAGTACTTC. Its protein product is CASSPTAGTGAYEQYF.

The CDR3 spells CSVDAGAQETQYF. The CDR3 region has the DNA TGCAGCGTTGACGCGGGGGCCCAAGAGACCCAGTACTTC. This chain uses TRBV29-1 with TRBJ2-5; weak D call: TRBD2 (7 bases). Germline V CDR1 and CDR2: SQVTM, ANQGSEA. CDR3 length: 13 amino acids. Trimming cost V 3 bases and J 1 base, with 9 bases left between them.

V is TRBV2 and J is TRBJ1-2, with D maybe TRBD1 (5 bases). This CDR3 region has 16 residues. CDR1 is SNHLY, CDR2 FYNNEI, per germline. V gave up 1 base and J gave up 7 bases, with 19 bases separating them. CDR3 residues: CASSEVPPGGRGGYTF. CDR3 DNA: TGTGCCAGCAGTGAAGTCCCTCCCGGAGGGAGGGGTGGCTACACCTTC.

The rearrangement uses TRBV9 and TRBJ1-2, with 7 bases matching TRBD1. V lost 4 bases and J lost 5; bases outside the gene matches: 11. The germline V gene has CDR1 SGDLS and CDR2 YYNGEE. The CDR3 has 15 amino acids. The CDR3 DNA is TGTGCCAGCAGCTCGAGCCGGGACAGCCAGTATGGCTACACCTTC. It codes for CASSSSRDSQYGYTF.

The chain joins TRBV27 to TRBJ2-5; the D gene is possibly TRBD1 (5 bases). The CDR3 runs 12 residues. Germline V gene lookup returns CDR1 MNHEY and CDR2 SMNVEV (reference sequence). V shed 5 bases and J shed 5 bases, with 9 bases lying between them. This CDR3 is CASSGPGETQYF. The CDR3 DNA reads TGTGCCAGCAGTGGACCAGGGGAGACCCAGTACTTC.

V and J are TRBV27 and TRBJ2-3; D is unclear. Germline V gene sequence: CDR1 MNHEY, CDR2 SMNVEV (reference sequence). This CDR3 is 15 amino acids long. V lost 7 bases to trimming and J lost 0 bases, with 14 bases between them. The CDR3 DNA reads as TGTGCCAGCACCCCTCAGAAGGGTAGCACAGATACGCAGTATTTT. Its protein is CASTPQKGSTDTQYF.

The chain links TRBV9 to TRBJ2-1; 12 bases are shared with TRBD2. The germline V gene has CDR1 SGDLS and CDR2 YYNGEE. V lost 3 bases, J lost 3 bases, and 7 bases stayed unmatched. This CDR3 is built from 17 residues. This CDR3 reads CASSGPSGGAHYNEQFF. The CDR3 DNA is TGTGCCAGCAGCGGCCCTAGCGGGGGGGCCCACTACAATGAGCAGTTCTTC.

This chain connects TRBV6-1 to TRBJ2-1; 9 bases fit TRBD1. The V gene's germline CDR1 is MNHNS and CDR2 SASEGT. J was trimmed by 2 bases and V by 6 bases; bases with no gene match: 5. The CDR3 loop spans 15 amino acids. The CDR3 loop is CASSQGQGPYNEQFF. The CDR3 DNA sequence: TGTGCCAGCAGCCAGGGACAGGGACCCTACAATGAGCAGTTCTTC.

The CDR3 nucleotides are TGTGCCTGGGCCCCACAGGGAGTTTCACCCCTCCACTTT. It yields the protein CAWAPQGVSPLHF. V gene TRBV30 combines with J gene TRBJ1-6; tentatively, D is TRBD1 (6 bases). This CDR3 contains 13 residues. The V gene lost 5 bases and the J gene lost 9 bases, with 14 bases spanning the gap. The germline gives CDR1 GTSNPN, CDR2 SVGIG (reference sequence).

The rearrangement uses TRBV28 and TRBJ1-2; D is unclear. V shed 5 bases and J shed 2 bases, with 12 bases lying between them. This CDR3 comprises 14 residues. Looked up from germline, CDR1 is MDHEN and CDR2 is SYDVKM. Here the CDR3 reads CASSPHAANYGYTF. In nucleotides, the CDR3 is TGTGCCAGCAGTCCACACGCGGCCAACTATGGCTACACCTTC.

This CDR3 is CASSQERVGYIQYF. The CDR3 nucleotides read TGTGCCAGCAGCCAAGAGAGGGTGGGATACATTCAGTACTTC. This chain joins TRBV4-2 and TRBJ2-4; a possible D gene is TRBD2 (5 bases). The CDR3 loop spans 14 amino acids. Between the trimmed V and J ends, which lost 0 bases and 8 bases, there was a span of 11 bases. Germline V lookup: CDR1 LGHNA, CDR2 YNFKEQ.

This clone has a single count. This chain joins TRBV9 and TRBJ2-7; D is possibly TRBD2 (5 bases). The CDR3 length is 15 residues. V was pared by 3 bases and J by 7 bases, with 20 bases between. Germline V lookup: CDR1 SGDLS, CDR2 YYNGEE. The CDR3 DNA reads TGTGCCAGCAGCGGCCCGGACTCCGGGCTGGGAGAGCAGTACTTC. As protein: CASSGPDSGLGEQYF.

V is TRBV5-1 and J is TRBJ1-1; the D gene is possibly TRBD1 (6 bases). This CDR3 has 14 amino acids. Germline lookup yields CDR1 SGHRS and CDR2 YFSETQ. With 0 bases removed from V and 7 bases from J, the gap between germline ends came to 13 bases. As DNA, the CDR3 is TGCGCCAGCAGCTTGGTACCGGACAGTTTTGAAGCTTTCTTT. It specifies CASSLVPDSFEAFF.

J is TRBJ1-1 and V is TRBV5-1; D may be TRBD1 (5 bases). The CDR3 has 15 residues. With 0 bases removed from V and 0 bases from J, the gap between germline ends came to 9 bases. Germline CDR1 SGHRS, CDR2 YFSETQ. The DNA for the CDR3 is TGCGCCAGCAGCTTGGCGACAGTTCTGAACACTGAAGCTTTCTTT. Translating gives CASSLATVLNTEAFF.

The chain couples TRBV5-1 to TRBJ2-7, with D possibly being TRBD1 or TRBD2 (6 bases each). This CDR3 contains 13 residues. Trimming took 5 bases from V and 6 from J, leaving 15 bases between them. From germline, CDR1 is SGHRS and CDR2 YFSETQ. CDR3 coding DNA: TGCGCCAGCAGGGCCGAGGGGGGCGGCGAGCAGTACTTC. Protein sequence: CASRAEGGGEQYF.

V and J are TRBV29-1 and TRBJ2-1; D unresolved. V lost 5 bases to trimming and J lost 9 bases, with 23 bases between them. The CDR3 runs to 15 residues. Per germline, CDR1 SQVTM and CDR2 ANQGSEA. This CDR3 is CSVLPSAFSWGEQFF. The CDR3 DNA reads TGCAGCGTTCTCCCGTCCGCGTTCTCGTGGGGTGAGCAGTTCTTC.

V gene TRBV19 combines with J gene TRBJ2-7; 8 bases fit TRBD1. Germline CDR1 is LNHDA and CDR2 is SQIVND (reference sequence). This CDR3 contains 14 residues. V dropped 4 bases and J dropped 3; count of bases not matched to a gene: 5. The CDR3 DNA is TGTGCCAGTAGTAGCCGGGACAGGTACTACGAGCAGTACTTC. It encodes CASSSRDRYYEQYF.

The chain employs TRBV29-1 and TRBJ2-3, with 9 bases aligning to TRBD1. Germline V gives CDR1 SQVTM, CDR2 ANQGSEA. V gave up 4 bases and J gave up 3 bases; unmatched junction bases: 8. CDR3 length: 15 amino acids. The CDR3 here is CSVGFRDRATDTQYF. DNA for the CDR3: TGCAGCGTTGGATTCCGGGACAGGGCGACAGATACGCAGTATTTT.

The rearrangement links TRBV2 to TRBJ1-1; D possibly corresponds to TRBD1 (5 bases). This CDR3 contains 12 residues. Per the germline V gene, CDR1 is SNHLY and CDR2 is FYNNEI. V was shortened by 5 bases and J by 8 bases, with 12 bases between the two germline ends. CDR3 in DNA: TGTGCCAGCAGTCCCCTAGACAGAGAAGCTTTCTTT. This gives the protein CASSPLDREAFF.

The CDR3 reads CASSEWGQGAYEQYF. CDR3 in DNA: TGTGCCAGCAGTGAATGGGGACAGGGGGCGTACGAGCAGTACTTC. The V call is TRBV25-1, the J call TRBJ2-7, with 12 bases fitting TRBD1. CDR1 is MGHDK and CDR2 is SYGVNS in the germline V gene. With V trimmed by 1 base and J by 4 bases, 2 bases remained unmatched. The CDR3 contains 15 residues.

The chain employs TRBV7-9 and TRBJ2-7; D perhaps matches TRBD1 (6 bases). Trimming shortened V by 4 bases and J by 2 bases, and 12 bases separated the two germline ends. The CDR3 length is 14 residues. CDR1 and CDR2 from the germline V gene are SEHNR and FQNEAQ (reference sequence). The CDR3 region has the DNA TGTGCCAGCAGCTCCCGGGACAACACCTACGAGCAGTACTTC. It encodes CASSSRDNTYEQYF. Based on the CDR3 plus reference TRBV7-9 and TRBJ2-7, the full variable domain is DTGVSQNPRHKITKRGQNVTFRCDPISEHNRLYWYRQTLGQGPEFLTYFQNEAQLEKSRLLSDRFSAERPKGSFSTLEIQRTEQGDSAMYLCASSSRDNTYEQYFGPGTRLTVT.

The CDR3 sequence is CASYTRGGSGANVLTF. The DNA of the CDR3 is TGTGCCAGCTATACCCGTGGTGGCTCTGGGGCCAACGTCCTGACTTTC. The V call is TRBV28, the J call TRBJ2-6, with D unclear. Germline V gene sequence: CDR1 MDHEN, CDR2 SYDVKM. V was trimmed by 8 bases and J by 0 bases, leaving 14 bases between them. This CDR3 is 16 amino acids long.